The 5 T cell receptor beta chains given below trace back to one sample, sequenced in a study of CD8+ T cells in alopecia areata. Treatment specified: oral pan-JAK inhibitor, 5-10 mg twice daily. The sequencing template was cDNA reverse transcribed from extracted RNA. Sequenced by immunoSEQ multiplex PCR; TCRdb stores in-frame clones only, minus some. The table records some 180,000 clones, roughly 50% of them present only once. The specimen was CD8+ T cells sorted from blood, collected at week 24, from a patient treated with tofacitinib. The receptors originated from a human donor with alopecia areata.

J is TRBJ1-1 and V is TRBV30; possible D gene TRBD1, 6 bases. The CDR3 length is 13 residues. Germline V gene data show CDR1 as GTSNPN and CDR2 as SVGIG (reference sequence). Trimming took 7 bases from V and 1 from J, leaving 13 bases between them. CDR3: CASNGGGNTEAFF. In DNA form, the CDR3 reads TGTGCCTCGAACGGGGGCGGGAACACTGAAGCTTTCTTT.

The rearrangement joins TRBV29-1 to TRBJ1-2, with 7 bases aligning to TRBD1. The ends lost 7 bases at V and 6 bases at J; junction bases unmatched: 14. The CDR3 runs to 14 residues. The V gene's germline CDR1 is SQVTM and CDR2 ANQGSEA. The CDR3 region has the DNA TGCAGCGCACGAGAGACCGGGACAGTCCATGGCTACACCTTC. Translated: CSARETGTVHGYTF.

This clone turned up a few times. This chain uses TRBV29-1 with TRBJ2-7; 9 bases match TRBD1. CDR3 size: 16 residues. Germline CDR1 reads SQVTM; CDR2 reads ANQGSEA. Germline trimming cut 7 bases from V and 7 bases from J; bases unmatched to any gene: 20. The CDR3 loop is CSARPASGQGAREQYF. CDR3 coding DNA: TGCAGCGCCCGGCCAGCCTCGGGACAGGGCGCGAGGGAGCAGTACTTC.

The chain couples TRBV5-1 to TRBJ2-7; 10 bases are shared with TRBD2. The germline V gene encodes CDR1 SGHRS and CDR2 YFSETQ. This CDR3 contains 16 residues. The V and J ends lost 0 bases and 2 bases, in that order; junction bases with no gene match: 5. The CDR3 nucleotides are TGCGCCAGCAGCTTGGGGCTAGCGGGGGAACCCTACGAGCAGTACTTC. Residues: CASSLGLAGEPYEQYF.

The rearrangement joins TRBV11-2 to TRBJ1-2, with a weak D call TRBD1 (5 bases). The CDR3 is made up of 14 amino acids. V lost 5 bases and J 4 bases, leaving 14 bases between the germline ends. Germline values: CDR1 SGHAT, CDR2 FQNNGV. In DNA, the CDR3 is TGTGCCAGCAGCCTAGGGGCGAGCGTCTATGGCTACACCTTC. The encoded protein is CASSLGASVYGYTF.